This entry describes one TCR beta chain. These data originate in a study of blood T cell repertoires in COVID-19. Whole-study context: The United States, Italy and Spain supplied acute and convalescent COVID-19 samples. T cells, B-cell-depleted T cells, or PBMCs provided the cDNA or gDNA that served as material.

In the authors' methods: Amplification of reference gene primers was used by the study to estimate nucleated cell counts. TCRdb keeps only in-frame clones here, not all; method: immunoSEQ multiplex PCR. V, J and clone size were drawn from that table, and D and trimming were deduced from the DNA. The data show 200,000 to 250,000 clones, with about nine tenths seen just once and around 2.9% held by the top ten. This TCR was sampled from a woman in her fifties or sixties with acute or convalescent COVID-19. Sequenced material: peripheral blood.

The CDR3 sequence is CAISEYVDTDTQYF. CDR3 in DNA: TGTGCCATCAGTGAGTATGTAGACACAGATACGCAGTATTTT. J is TRBJ2-3 and V is TRBV10-3; D unresolved. The CDR3 runs to 14 residues. Germline values: CDR1 ENHRY, CDR2 SYGVKD. Trimming shortened V by 1 base and J by 2 bases, and 7 bases separated the two germline ends.